The clone carrying this T cell receptor beta chain was seen a few times. V was pared by 2 bases and J by 0 bases, with 10 bases between. In germline, CDR1 is MNHEY, CDR2 SVGEGT. CDR3 length equals 16 residues. This sample stems from a study of blood T cell repertoires in COVID-19. Study details: T cells, B-cell-depleted T cells, or PBMCs provided the cDNA or gDNA that served as material.

In the original workflow: For nucleated cells, counts were estimated from reference gene primer amplification. Profiling relied on immunoSEQ multiplex PCR, and the TCRdb table lists in-frame clones only, not all of them. V and J calls plus clone size are reproduced from that table; the DNA served to infer D and trimming. The sample lists roughly 180,000 clones, around 87% occurring once. The chain recombines TRBV6-2 or TRBV6-3 with TRBJ2-2, with a possible D match to TRBD1 (6 bases). Sequencing input: PBMCs or T cells enriched from blood (not recorded which). This receptor was identified in a woman aged 25 to 45 who had recovered from COVID-19. The CDR3 sequence: CASSYTRGANTGELFF. The CDR3 DNA reads TGTGCCAGCAGTTACACCAGGGGCGCGAACACCGGGGAGCTGTTTTTT.